These 16 T cell receptor beta chains were all obtained from the same sample, sequenced in a study of response to subunit inactivated influenza vaccine. A single record per CDR3 protein comes from TCRdb applying MiXCR to the RT-PCR reads. The sample includes about 780,000 distinct CDR3 sequences, approximately 18% of them seen just once. The source was PBMCs from blood, collected about 5 days after vaccination. The receptor set was obtained from a man in his fifties who received an inactivated influenza vaccine.

V usage is TRBV6-2 or TRBV6-3 and J usage is TRBJ2-7, with 7 bases aligning to TRBD1. This CDR3 has 14 amino acids. Trimming cost V 6 bases and J 2 bases; bases outside gene matches: 7. Germline assignment: CDR1 MNHEY and CDR2 SVGEGT. The CDR3 here is CASRILGTAYEQYF. CDR3 nucleotides: TGTGCCAGCAGAATTCTCGGGACAGCCTACGAGCAGTACTTC.

The rearrangement links TRBV19 to TRBJ1-5; D remains unclear. Per the germline V gene, CDR1 is LNHDA and CDR2 is SQIVND (reference sequence). The CDR3 spans 16 residues. The ends were cut back, 0 bases at V and 2 bases at J, with 11 bases in the middle. CDR3 amino acids: CASSIDQRFGNQPQHF. The CDR3 DNA reads as TGTGCCAGTAGTATAGATCAGAGGTTTGGCAATCAGCCCCAGCATTTT.

The V and J genes are TRBV28 and TRBJ2-1, with D uncertain. Germline V gene sequence: CDR1 MDHEN, CDR2 SYDVKM. Trimming took off 3 bases at V and 10 bases at J, with 13 bases between the two ends. The CDR3 consists of 13 residues. DNA for the CDR3: TGTGCCAGCAGTTTCCATCTGGGCCGCGAGCAGTTCTTC. Encoded protein: CASSFHLGREQFF.

This clonotype was seen a handful of times. The chain is built from TRBV10-3 and TRBJ1-2; 8 positions match TRBD1. Germline V gene data show CDR1 as ENHRY and CDR2 as SYGVKD. The CDR3 sequence is 15 residues long. V lost 2 bases and J lost 4; bases outside the gene matches: 6. The CDR3 region is CAISERTGLGYGYTF. CDR3 DNA sequence: TGTGCCATCAGTGAGAGGACAGGGTTGGGCTATGGCTACACCTTC.

The chain recombines TRBV7-2 with TRBJ1-1; D perhaps matches TRBD1 (6 bases). Trimming removed 5 bases from V and 4 bases from J, with 11 bases in between. CDR1 SGHTA and CDR2 FQGNSA come from the germline V gene. The CDR3 consists of 13 residues. This CDR3 is CASSRQVPTEAFF. The CDR3, as DNA: TGTGCCAGCAGCAGACAGGTACCCACTGAAGCTTTCTTT.

V is TRBV10-3 and J is TRBJ2-3, with D possibly matching TRBD2 (5 bases). V lost 4 bases, J lost 0 bases, and 17 bases lay in between. CDR1 and CDR2 (germline): ENHRY, SYGVKD. CDR3 length: 17 residues. CDR3 residues: CAISGERWGPSTDTQYF. The CDR3 region has the DNA TGTGCCATCAGTGGGGAGCGGTGGGGTCCTAGCACAGATACGCAGTATTTT.

The sample holds one count of this clonotype. V gene TRBV30 combines with J gene TRBJ2-5, with D perhaps TRBD2 (5 bases). Germline V gene data show CDR1 as GTSNPN and CDR2 as SVGIG (reference sequence). This CDR3 comprises 13 residues. V lost 4 bases and J 5 bases, leaving 14 bases between the germline ends. The CDR3 here is CAWTTRAPETQYF. The CDR3 region has the DNA TGTGCCTGGACTACGAGGGCCCCCGAGACCCAGTACTTC.

A few counts support this clonotype. The V call is TRBV10-3, the J call TRBJ1-6, with TRBD1 matching 7 bases. Germline V gives CDR1 ENHRY, CDR2 SYGVKD. The CDR3 totals 14 residues. The trim removed 8 bases at V and 7 bases at J, leaving 8 bases unmatched. The CDR3 is CAIGKGTENSPLHF. For the CDR3, the DNA is TGTGCCATCGGAAAAGGGACAGAGAATTCACCCCTCCACTTT.

The chain recombines TRBV20-1 with TRBJ2-7; possibly TRBD2 for D (5 bases). Deletions cut 6 bases from V and 3 bases from J, with 12 bases between. The germline V gene encodes CDR1 DFQATT and CDR2 SNEGSKA (reference sequence). There are 12 residues in the CDR3. CDR3: CSAGDTGYEQYF. The CDR3 DNA follows: TGCAGTGCGGGAGACACGGGCTACGAGCAGTACTTC.

The chain is built from TRBV7-2 and TRBJ1-3; the D gene is possibly TRBD1 (5 bases). Germline CDR1 is SGHTA and CDR2 is FQGNSA. The CDR3 covers 14 residues. Deletions cut 0 bases from V and 2 bases from J, with 5 bases between. Here the CDR3 DNA reads TGTGCCAGCAGCTTAGCACAGGCTGGAAACACCATATATTTT. Its protein is CASSLAQAGNTIYF.

This clonotype was seen a few times. The chain has TRBV9 and TRBJ1-2; possible D gene TRBD1, 5 bases. Trimming took off 0 bases at V and 8 bases at J, with 17 bases between the two ends. Germline V CDR1 and CDR2: SGDLS, YYNGEE. The CDR3 extends over 15 amino acids. The CDR3 DNA is TGTGCCAGCAGCGTAGCCCCCTCAGGGACGTACGGCTACACCTTC. The encoded protein is CASSVAPSGTYGYTF.

CDR3 sequence: CSATFPGLAGGTDTQYF. For the CDR3, the DNA is TGCAGTGCTACATTCCCGGGACTAGCGGGAGGCACAGATACGCAGTATTTT. The chain is built from TRBV20-1 and TRBJ2-3; 14 bases are shared with TRBD2. V gave up 4 bases and J gave up 1 base; unmatched junction bases: 7. The germline V gene has CDR1 DFQATT and CDR2 SNEGSKA (reference sequence). This CDR3 is 17 amino acids long.

The gene calls are TRBV10-3 and TRBJ2-3, with a weak D call TRBD2 (7 bases). Germline CDR1 is ENHRY and CDR2 is SYGVKD. Between the trimmed V and J ends, which lost 8 bases and 2 bases, there was a span of 20 bases. This CDR3 comprises 16 residues. In DNA form, the CDR3 reads TGTGCCATCGGAGGAGCCGCGGGGGCCTTCACAGATACGCAGTATTTT. The encoded protein is CAIGGAAGAFTDTQYF.

The J gene is TRBJ1-6, the V gene TRBV27, with 9 bases aligning to TRBD1. CDR3 length: 16 amino acids. The V and J ends lost 5 bases and 8 bases, in that order; junction bases with no gene match: 10. Germline V gene sequence: CDR1 MNHEY, CDR2 SMNVEV (reference sequence). The CDR3 spells CASSTRTGARDSPLHF. For the CDR3, the DNA is TGTGCCAGCAGTACTCGGACAGGGGCTAGAGATTCACCCCTCCACTTT.

This clonotype appeared a few times. The chain is built from TRBV20-1 and TRBJ2-7; D possibly corresponds to TRBD1 (6 bases). The CDR3 totals 15 residues. Trimming stripped 4 bases from V and 0 bases from J, with 16 bases between. CDR1 is DFQATT and CDR2 is SNEGSKA in the germline V gene (reference sequence). As DNA, the CDR3 is TGCAGTGCTATCCCCAGGCAGGGGAGCTCCTACGAGCAGTACTTC. This encodes CSAIPRQGSSYEQYF.

The chain combines TRBV29-1 with TRBJ2-1, with D maybe TRBD2 (6 bases). V shed 8 bases and J shed 7 bases, with 18 bases lying between them. The CDR3 is made up of 13 amino acids. Germline V gene sequence: CDR1 SQVTM, CDR2 ANQGSEA. CDR3 residues: CSHASVSRNEQFF. The CDR3 region has the DNA TGCAGCCATGCTAGCGTCAGTAGGAATGAGCAGTTCTTC.